A selection of T cell receptor beta chains follows, all from one sample in a study of T cell responses to AZD1222 COVID-19 vaccine. This table comes from immunoSEQ multiplex PCR, and its TCRdb copy is limited to in-frame clones, with some not included. Of 150,000 or so clones detected, around 92% appear once; the ten largest clones hold around 1.3%. The sequenced sample was peripheral blood, obtained 28 days after the second AZD1222 dose. Every receptor here comes from an adult who received the AZD1222 COVID-19 vaccine. CDR3s include the opening cysteine and the closing phenylalanine or tryptophan. The order of the fields is D gene, J gene, V gene, clone size, CDR3 DNA, CDR3 protein. D genes are given only for firm matches. The size of a clone is reported for some rows only, either as once, few or many, or as a class for expanded clones.

D: -
J: TRBJ2-1
V: TRBV7-6
size: -
DNA: TGTGCCAGCATCTGGGTCCGACAGGCCGTCTACGAGAACTCCTACAATGAGCAGTTCTTC
CDR3: CASIWVRQAVYENSYNEQFF

D: -
J: TRBJ1-1
V: TRBV30
size: -
DNA: TGTGCCTGGAGTGTAGGGGGCACTGAAGCTTTCTTT
CDR3: CAWSVGGTEAFF

D: -
J: TRBJ2-4
V: TRBV28
size: -
DNA: TGTGCCAGCACCCGTCGAGGGGCCAAAAACATTCAGTACTTC
CDR3: CASTRRGAKNIQYF

D: -
J: TRBJ2-2
V: TRBV4-2
size: -
DNA: TGTGCCAGCAGCCAAGATGGTCTGGCTGTACAAGGGGAGCTGTTTTTT
CDR3: CASSQDGLAVQGELFF

D: -
J: TRBJ1-4
V: TRBV28
size: -
DNA: TGTGCCAGCAGTTTGGCTGGGGGCGCTAATGAAAAACTGTTTTTT
CDR3: CASSLAGGANEKLFF

D: -
J: TRBJ1-3
V: TRBV7-2
size: -
DNA: TGTGCCAGCAGCTTAGTGACGGGCGGCACCATATATTTT
CDR3: CASSLVTGGTIYF

D: -
J: TRBJ1-2
V: TRBV14
size: -
DNA: TGTGCCAGCAGCCAAGATCTGTATTATGGCTACACCTTC
CDR3: CASSQDLYYGYTF

D: -
J: TRBJ1-2
V: TRBV15
size: -
DNA: TGTGCCACCAGCAGATTATCAGGGGACCAGGGCTATGGCTACACCTTC
CDR3: CATSRLSGDQGYGYTF

D: -
J: TRBJ2-1
V: TRBV6-4
size: -
DNA: TGTGCCAGCCGAGATGGGTCAGCTTCTTACAATGAGCAGTTCTTC
CDR3: CASRDGSASYNEQFF

D: -
J: TRBJ1-5
V: TRBV19
size: -
DNA: TGTGCCAGTAGTATTGGGGTGCTCCTCGGGCAGCCCCAGCATTTT
CDR3: CASSIGVLLGQPQHF

D: TRBD2
J: TRBJ2-3
V: TRBV10-3
size: -
DNA: TGTGCCATCAGTGATGAAGGAGGGAGCGGGGGGGCAACAGATACGCAGTATTTT
CDR3: CAISDEGGSGGATDTQYF

D: -
J: TRBJ1-5
V: TRBV3-1/TRBV3-2
size: -
DNA: TGTGCCAGCAGCCAAGATATTGGTCAGCCCCAGCATTTT
CDR3: CASSQDIGQPQHF

D: TRBD1
J: TRBJ1-2
V: TRBV6-6
size: -
DNA: TGTGCCAGCAGTTACCCTCCAGGGGGTCACTATGGCTACACCTTC
CDR3: CASSYPPGGHYGYTF

D: -
J: TRBJ1-2
V: TRBV29-1
size: -
DNA: TGCAGCGTCCCAGGCGCCGGTCCCTTAGGCTACACCTTC
CDR3: CSVPGAGPLGYTF

D: -
J: TRBJ1-4
V: TRBV2
size: -
DNA: TGTGCCAGCCACCCGGGGACCCATGAAAAACTGTTTTTT
CDR3: CASHPGTHEKLFF

D: -
J: TRBJ2-2
V: TRBV5-6
size: -
DNA: TGTGCCAGCAGCCCCCCCGCGTGGGGGTTCACCGGGGAGCTGTTTTTT
CDR3: CASSPPAWGFTGELFF

D: -
J: TRBJ2-3
V: TRBV5-6
size: -
DNA: TGTGCCAGCAACTCAAACAGGGAAGGCCCTTACACAGATACGCAGTATTTT
CDR3: CASNSNREGPYTDTQYF

D: TRBD1
J: TRBJ1-1
V: TRBV5-1
size: -
DNA: TGCGCCAGCAGCTTGCGGGACAGAGATTACATGAACACTGAAGCTTTCTTT
CDR3: CASSLRDRDYMNTEAFF

D: -
J: TRBJ2-6
V: TRBV2
size: -
DNA: TGTGCCAGCAGTGAAAAGAGATCTGGGGCCAACGTCCTGACTTTC
CDR3: CASSEKRSGANVLTF

D: -
J: TRBJ2-5
V: TRBV9
size: -
DNA: TGTGCCAGCAGCGTAGCGCCAGGGAGGCAAGAGACCCAGTACTTC
CDR3: CASSVAPGRQETQYF

D: -
J: TRBJ1-1
V: TRBV12-3/TRBV12-4
size: -
DNA: TGTGCCAGCAGTTTTAATCCGAACACTGAAGCTTTCTTT
CDR3: CASSFNPNTEAFF

D: TRBD1
J: TRBJ2-2
V: TRBV5-1
size: once
DNA: TGCGCCAGCAGCTTGGGGTCAGGGGGCAACACCGGGGAGCTGTTTTTT
CDR3: CASSLGSGGNTGELFF

D: -
J: TRBJ1-1
V: TRBV28
size: -
DNA: TGTGCCAGCAGTTTAATAGGGGTCTTCAGGCCAGGACCCGTGAACACTGAAGCTTTCTTT
CDR3: CASSLIGVFRPGPVNTEAFF

D: -
J: TRBJ2-7
V: TRBV7-2
size: -
DNA: TGTGCCAGCAGCTTAGACTCAAGGGCGGGATCCTACGAGCAGTACTTC
CDR3: CASSLDSRAGSYEQYF

D: -
J: TRBJ1-5
V: TRBV14
size: -
DNA: TGTGCCAGCAGCCAAAGGGGTCAGCCCCAGCATTTT
CDR3: CASSQRGQPQHF

D: -
J: TRBJ1-1
V: TRBV21-1
size: -
DNA: TGTGCCAGCAAGCAAAGAGGACAGGGAGTGGAAGGCACTGAAGCTTTCTTT
CDR3: CASKQRGQGVEGTEAFF

D: -
J: TRBJ1-2
V: TRBV5-6
size: -
DNA: TGTGCCAGCTCAGAGGGGGACTATGGCTACACCTTC
CDR3: CASSEGDYGYTF

D: TRBD1
J: TRBJ1-1
V: TRBV30
size: -
DNA: TGTGCCCACGTTCAAAGGACAGGGAACACTGAAGCTTTCTTT
CDR3: CAHVQRTGNTEAFF

D: -
J: TRBJ1-1
V: TRBV2
size: -
DNA: TGTGCCACCCTCCAAGGGGCTGAAGCTTTCTTT
CDR3: CATLQGAEAFF

D: -
J: TRBJ1-6
V: TRBV21-1
size: -
DNA: TGTGCCAGCAGCAAAAACGGGGGAGAAAGGAATTCACCCCTCCACTTT
CDR3: CASSKNGGERNSPLHF

D: -
J: TRBJ2-5
V: TRBV7-2
size: few
DNA: TGTGCCAGCGCGGGACAGCCCCAAGAGACCCAGTACTTC
CDR3: CASAGQPQETQYF

D: -
J: TRBJ2-1
V: TRBV5-1
size: -
DNA: TGCGCCAGCAGCCTCGGTCTCAACAATGAGCAGTTCTTC
CDR3: CASSLGLNNEQFF